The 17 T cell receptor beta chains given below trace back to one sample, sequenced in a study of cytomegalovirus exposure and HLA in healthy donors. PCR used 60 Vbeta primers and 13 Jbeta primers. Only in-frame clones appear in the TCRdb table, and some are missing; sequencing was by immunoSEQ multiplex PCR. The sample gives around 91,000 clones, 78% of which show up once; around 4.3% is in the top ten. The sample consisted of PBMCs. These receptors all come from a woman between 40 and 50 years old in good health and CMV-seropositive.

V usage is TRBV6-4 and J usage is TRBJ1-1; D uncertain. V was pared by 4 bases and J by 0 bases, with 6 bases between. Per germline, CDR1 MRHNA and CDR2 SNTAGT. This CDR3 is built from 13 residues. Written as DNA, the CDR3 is TGTGCCAGCAGTGTCGGGTTGAACACTGAAGCTTTCTTT. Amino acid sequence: CASSVGLNTEAFF.

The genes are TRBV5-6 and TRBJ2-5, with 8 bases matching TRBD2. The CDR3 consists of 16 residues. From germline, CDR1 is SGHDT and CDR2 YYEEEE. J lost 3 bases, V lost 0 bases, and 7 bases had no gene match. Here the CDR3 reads CASSLEGSGTEETQYF. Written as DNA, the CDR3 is TGTGCCAGCAGCTTGGAAGGTAGCGGGACCGAAGAGACCCAGTACTTC.

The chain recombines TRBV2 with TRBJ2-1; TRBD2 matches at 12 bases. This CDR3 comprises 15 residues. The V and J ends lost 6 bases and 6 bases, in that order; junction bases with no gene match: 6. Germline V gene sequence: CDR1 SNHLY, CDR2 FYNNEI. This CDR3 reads CASSGRLAGANEQFF. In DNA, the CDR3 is TGTGCCAGCAGCGGTAGACTAGCGGGAGCCAATGAGCAGTTCTTC.

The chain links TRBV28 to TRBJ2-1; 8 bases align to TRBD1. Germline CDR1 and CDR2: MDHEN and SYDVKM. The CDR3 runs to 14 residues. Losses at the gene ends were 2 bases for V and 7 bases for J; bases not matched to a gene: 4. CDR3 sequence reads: CASSLGRDRNEQFF. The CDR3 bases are TGTGCCAGCAGTTTAGGGCGGGACAGGAATGAGCAGTTCTTC. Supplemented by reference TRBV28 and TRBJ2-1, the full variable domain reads DVKVTQSSRYLVKRTGEKVFLECVQDMDHENMFWYRQDPGLGLRLIYFSYDVKMKEKGDIPEGYSVSREKKERFSLILESASTNQTSMYLCASSLGRDRNEQFFGPGTRLTVL.

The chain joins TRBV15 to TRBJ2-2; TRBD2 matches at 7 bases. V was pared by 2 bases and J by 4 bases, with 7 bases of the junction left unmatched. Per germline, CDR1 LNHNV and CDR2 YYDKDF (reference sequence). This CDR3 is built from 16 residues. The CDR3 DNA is TGTGCCACCAGCAGAACCGGGACTATTTTCACCGGGGAGCTGTTTTTT. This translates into CATSRTGTIFTGELFF.

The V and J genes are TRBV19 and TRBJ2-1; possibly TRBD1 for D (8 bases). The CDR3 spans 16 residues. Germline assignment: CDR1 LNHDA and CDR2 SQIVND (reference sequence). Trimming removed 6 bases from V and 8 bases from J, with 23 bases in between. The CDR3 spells CASRTGGAEYTDEQFF. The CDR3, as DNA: TGTGCCAGTAGAACAGGGGGGGCCGAATACACTGATGAGCAGTTCTTC.

The CDR3 is CASSPPGGIVTDTQYF. The CDR3 bases are TGTGCCAGCAGCCCCCCCGGAGGGATAGTCACAGATACGCAGTATTTT. This chain uses TRBV7-8 with TRBJ2-3, with D perhaps matching TRBD2 (6 bases). The CDR3 is made up of 16 amino acids. Germline V gene data show CDR1 as SGHVS and CDR2 as FQNEAQ. V was shortened by 5 bases and J by 2 bases, with 17 bases between the two germline ends.

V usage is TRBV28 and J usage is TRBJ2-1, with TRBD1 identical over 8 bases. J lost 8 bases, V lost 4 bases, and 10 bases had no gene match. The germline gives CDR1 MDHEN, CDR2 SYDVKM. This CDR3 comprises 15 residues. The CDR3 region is CASSSRDRGRYEQFF. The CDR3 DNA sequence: TGTGCCAGCAGTTCCCGTGACAGGGGCCGGTATGAGCAGTTCTTC.

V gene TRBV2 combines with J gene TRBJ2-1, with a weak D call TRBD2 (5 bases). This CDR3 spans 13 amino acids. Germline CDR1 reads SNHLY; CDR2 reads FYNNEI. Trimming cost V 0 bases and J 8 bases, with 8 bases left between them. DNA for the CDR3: TGTGCCAGCAGTGAAGCGCTGCGGGATGAGCAGTTCTTC. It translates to CASSEALRDEQFF.

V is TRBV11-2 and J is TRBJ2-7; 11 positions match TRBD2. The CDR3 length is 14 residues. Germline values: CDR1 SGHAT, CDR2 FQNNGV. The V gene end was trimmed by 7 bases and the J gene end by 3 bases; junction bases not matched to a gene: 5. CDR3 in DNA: TGTGCCAGCACCCGGACTAGCGGGTTCTACGAGCAGTACTTC. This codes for CASTRTSGFYEQYF.

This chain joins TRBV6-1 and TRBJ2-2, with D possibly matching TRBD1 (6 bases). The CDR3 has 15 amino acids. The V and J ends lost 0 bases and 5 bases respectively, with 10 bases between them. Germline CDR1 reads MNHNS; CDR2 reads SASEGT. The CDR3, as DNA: TGTGCCAGCAGTGAAGCGACAGGTTCTACCGGGGAGCTGTTTTTT. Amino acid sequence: CASSEATGSTGELFF.

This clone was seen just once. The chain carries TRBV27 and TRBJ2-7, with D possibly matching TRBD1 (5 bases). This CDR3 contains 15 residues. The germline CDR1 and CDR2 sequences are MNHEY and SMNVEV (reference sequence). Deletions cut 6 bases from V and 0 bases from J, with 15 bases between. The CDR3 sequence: CASRNRLPLSYEQYF. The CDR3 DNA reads TGTGCCAGCAGAAACAGGCTACCCCTCTCCTACGAGCAGTACTTC.

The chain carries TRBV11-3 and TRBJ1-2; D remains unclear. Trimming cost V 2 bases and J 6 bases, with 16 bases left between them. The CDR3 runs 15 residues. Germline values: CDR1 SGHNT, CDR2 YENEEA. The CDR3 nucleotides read TGTGCCAGCAGCTTATCGTCCCCAGGAAGGAATGGCTACACCTTC. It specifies CASSLSSPGRNGYTF.

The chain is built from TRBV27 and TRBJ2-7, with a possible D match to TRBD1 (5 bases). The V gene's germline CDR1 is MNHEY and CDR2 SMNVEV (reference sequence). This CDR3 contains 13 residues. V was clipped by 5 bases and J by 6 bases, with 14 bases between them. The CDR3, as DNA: TGTGCCAGCAGTCCTTCGACCCAGGGCGAGCAGTACTTC. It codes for CASSPSTQGEQYF.

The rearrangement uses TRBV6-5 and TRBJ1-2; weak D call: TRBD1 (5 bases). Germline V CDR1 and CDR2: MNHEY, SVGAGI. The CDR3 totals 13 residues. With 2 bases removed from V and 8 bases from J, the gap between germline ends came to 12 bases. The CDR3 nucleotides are TGTGCCAGCAGTTACCGGCAGGGAGGCGGCTACACCTTC. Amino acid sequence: CASSYRQGGGYTF.

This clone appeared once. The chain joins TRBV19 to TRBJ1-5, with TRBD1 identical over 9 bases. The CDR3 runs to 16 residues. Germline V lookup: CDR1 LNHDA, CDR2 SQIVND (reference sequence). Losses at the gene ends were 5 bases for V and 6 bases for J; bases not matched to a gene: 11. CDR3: CASSPTDRGRSQPQHF. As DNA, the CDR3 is TGTGCCAGTAGTCCGACGGACAGGGGAAGGAGTCAGCCCCAGCATTTT.

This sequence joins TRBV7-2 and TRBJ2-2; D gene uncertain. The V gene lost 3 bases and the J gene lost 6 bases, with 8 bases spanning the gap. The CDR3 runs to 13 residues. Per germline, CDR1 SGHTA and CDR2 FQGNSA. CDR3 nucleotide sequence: TGTGCCAGCAGCTTGGCCCCGCCCGGGGAGCTGTTTTTT. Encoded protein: CASSLAPPGELFF.